This paragraph reports one T cell receptor (beta chain). CDR1 and CDR2 from the germline V gene are SGDLS and YYNGEE. The V end was cut by 4 bases, the J end by 6 bases, with 17 bases between. The CDR3 extends over 15 amino acids. As handled by the study authors: Using reference gene primer amplification, nucleated cell counts were estimated. Assay used: immunoSEQ multiplex PCR; TCRdb lists only in-frame clones, some missing. V and J calls and clone size come straight from that table; D and trimming were deduced from the DNA. The sample lists roughly 250,000 clones; 81% were seen once. The entry originates in a study of blood T cell repertoires in COVID-19. In the study overall: Both acute and convalescent COVID-19 samples were obtained from the United States, Italy and Spain. Sources were T cells, B-cell-depleted T cells, or PBMCs; the material itself was cDNA or gDNA.

The chain carries TRBV9 and TRBJ2-1, with D perhaps TRBD1 (6 bases). The specimen sequenced was peripheral blood. This receptor was obtained from a woman aged 55-70 years with active or convalescent COVID-19. Written as DNA, the CDR3 is TGTGCCAGCAGCCCCCGGGTAGGGGGAAGCAATGAGCAGTTCTTC. Translated: CASSPRVGGSNEQFF.